Reported below is one T cell receptor beta chain. Germline and junction disagree at one end, which may indicate a read error. The sample is drawn from a study of CD8+CD57+ T cells in acquired aplastic anemia. Genomic DNA provided the template from which TCR beta VDJ and CDR3 profiles were obtained. Each CDR3 protein gets one entry after TCRdb re-called the reads with MiXCR. The sample holds roughly 180,000 distinct CDR3 sequences; over 60% are singletons and the top ten take 46%. Germline-derived CDR1 and CDR2 are SGHTA and FQGTGA. This CDR3 comprises 13 residues. V gene TRBV7-3 combines with J gene TRBJ2-2; D not certain. Sequences were obtained from sorted CD4+, CD8+, or CD8+CD57+ T cells (not recorded which) from PBMCs. The sequence was obtained from a human donor with severe aplastic anemia or a healthy control (not recorded which). In DNA form, the CDR3 reads TGTGCCTGCAGCCAAGGGATTACCGGGGAGCTGTTTTTT. Protein product: CACSQGITGELFF.